The 20 T cell receptor beta chains reported below all come from one sample, sequenced in a study of T cell responses to AZD1222 COVID-19 vaccine (dated by TCRdb to about 2021). Per the publication, the time point label means: about 28 days (+/-7) after the second vaccine dose. The treatment or condition label of this sample denotes: meningococcal conjugate vaccine given as trial control. The receptor library was made with the immunoSEQ multiplex PCR assay. TCRdb provides this immuneACCESS table in a form limited to in-frame rearrangements. Some clones are lacking; in checked studies, under half of them reflect an unresolved V gene, and why the rest are absent is not known. The sample records 180,000 or so clones, over 85% of which are singletons. The top ten constitute approximately 0.98% of the sample. This specimen was peripheral blood, taken 28 days after the second dose of the MenACWY control vaccine. The receptors here all came from an adult who received the MenACWY meningococcal vaccine as a control.

The chain recombines TRBV11-2 with TRBJ1-3; D is perhaps TRBD1 (6 bases). V was cut by 5 bases and J by 4 bases, with 18 bases left in between. In germline, CDR1 is SGHAT, CDR2 FQNNGV. CDR3 length equals 16 residues. The CDR3 sequence is CASSGFPGEGGNTIYF. The CDR3 nucleotides read TGTGCCAGCAGCGGATTTCCAGGGGAAGGAGGAAACACCATATATTTT.

The rearrangement uses TRBV11-2 and TRBJ1-2; tentatively, D is TRBD1 (6 bases). Germline V lookup: CDR1 SGHAT, CDR2 FQNNGV. V was pared by 4 bases and J by 4 bases, with 16 bases between. The CDR3 spans 15 residues. CDR3: CASSSLPGGVYGYTF. Written as DNA, the CDR3 is TGTGCCAGCAGCTCTCTCCCGGGGGGCGTCTATGGCTACACCTTC.

The V call is TRBV5-1, the J call TRBJ1-4; tentatively, D is TRBD1 (6 bases). Germline V gene sequence: CDR1 SGHRS, CDR2 YFSETQ. Between the trimmed V and J ends, which lost 0 bases and 8 bases, there was a span of 14 bases. The CDR3 runs 15 residues. CDR3 bases: TGCGCCAGCAGCTTGGCGGGGATAGGGGGAGAAAAACTGTTTTTT. Its protein product is CASSLAGIGGEKLFF.

The gene calls are TRBV28 and TRBJ1-2; no clear D gene. V lost 1 base and J lost 7, with 4 bases in between. Looked up from germline, CDR1 is MDHEN and CDR2 is SYDVKM. CDR3 length: 11 residues. The CDR3 DNA is TGTGCCAGCAGTTTATCAAGTGGCTACACCTTC. This encodes CASSLSSGYTF.

The chain recombines TRBV6-4 with TRBJ2-7, with D perhaps matching TRBD1 (6 bases). The CDR3 has 15 amino acids. Germline CDR1 MRHNA, CDR2 SNTAGT. The V gene lost 6 bases and the J gene lost 4 bases, with 19 bases spanning the gap. The CDR3 nucleotides read TGTGCCAGCAGGCGGAAACAGGGAACCTTATACGAGCAGTACTTC. Amino acid sequence: CASRRKQGTLYEQYF.

This chain joins TRBV28 and TRBJ1-2; no clear D. Trimming left V 5 bases short and J 5 bases short, with 21 bases between. Germline V lookup: CDR1 MDHEN, CDR2 SYDVKM. The CDR3 has 16 residues. CDR3 nucleotides: TGTGCCAGCAGTACCCCCTCGGCCCTCAAGTCTTATGGCTACACCTTC. It codes for CASSTPSALKSYGYTF.

The chain couples TRBV2 to TRBJ1-5; 7 bases match TRBD1. V gave up 7 bases and J gave up 5 bases; unmatched junction bases: 5. CDR3 length: 13 amino acids. Germline V gene data show CDR1 as SNHLY and CDR2 as FYNNEI. The CDR3 loop reads CASTKGAYQPQHF. The DNA of the CDR3 is TGTGCCAGCACAAAGGGGGCCTATCAGCCCCAGCATTTT. The variable domain in full, with the rest retrieved from reference TRBV2 and TRBJ1-5, is EPEVTQTPSHQVTQMGQEVILRCVPISNHLYFYWYRQILGQKVEFLVSFYNNEISEKSEIFDDQFSVERPDGSNFTLKIRSTKLEDSAMYFCASTKGAYQPQHFGDGTRLSIL.

The CDR3 nucleotides are TGCGCCAGCAGCCACCCTAACGGAGGGGATGGCTACACCTTC. It encodes CASSHPNGGDGYTF. This chain links TRBV4-3 with TRBJ1-2, with TRBD1 as a possible D gene (5 bases). CDR1 is LGHNA and CDR2 is YSLEER in the germline V gene. Trimming removed 3 bases from V and 6 bases from J, with 14 bases in between. This CDR3 is 14 amino acids long.

The CDR3 DNA sequence: TGTGCCAGCAGCTTTAACCCTAGCGGGGGGTTCCAAGAGACCCAGTACTTC. Its translation is CASSFNPSGGFQETQYF. The chain combines TRBV7-8 with TRBJ2-5, with TRBD2 identical over 11 bases. Germline values: CDR1 SGHVS, CDR2 FQNEAQ. The CDR3 is 17 amino acids. The J segment lost 1 base and the V segment lost 3 bases, leaving 7 bases of the junction unmatched.

In DNA form, the CDR3 reads TGTGCCAGCAGGGCCCTAACCGATGAAGCTTTCTTT. Amino acid sequence: CASRALTDEAFF. The rearrangement joins TRBV28 to TRBJ1-1; D not resolved. V shed 6 bases and J shed 7 bases, with 12 bases lying between them. CDR3 length: 12 residues. The germline gives CDR1 MDHEN, CDR2 SYDVKM.

J is TRBJ1-4 and V is TRBV9, with a tentative D call TRBD1 (5 bases). This CDR3 spans 14 amino acids. The V and J ends lost 0 bases and 7 bases respectively, with 10 bases between them. Germline CDR1 and CDR2: SGDLS and YYNGEE. The DNA for the CDR3 is TGTGCCAGCAGCGTAGGGCAGGGCGGTGAAAAACTGTTTTTT. This encodes CASSVGQGGEKLFF.

The chain couples TRBV18 to TRBJ1-6; 10 bases agree with TRBD1. The V and J ends lost 3 bases and 6 bases, in that order; junction bases with no gene match: 2. The CDR3 has 15 amino acids. CDR1 and CDR2 (germline): KGHSH, LQKENI. The CDR3, as DNA: TGTGCCAGCTCACCGCGGGACAGGGGTAATTCACCCCTCCACTTT. It yields the protein CASSPRDRGNSPLHF.

V and J are TRBV23-1 and TRBJ1-5; maybe TRBD1 (6 bases). TRBV23-1 is sorted into the ORF group, with uncertain function. The germline V and J ends were trimmed by 3 bases and 0 bases, with 15 bases remaining between them. The CDR3 extends over 17 amino acids. The CDR3 DNA sequence: TGCGCCAGCAGTCATTCCGGACAGCAGTATAGCAATCAGCCCCAGCATTTT. This translates into CASSHSGQQYSNQPQHF.

This rearrangement joins TRBV5-6 to TRBJ1-2; TRBD1 matches 7 bases. V lost 4 bases, J lost 4 bases, and 10 bases stayed unmatched. Germline CDR1 and CDR2: SGHDT and YYEEEE. The CDR3 contains 15 residues. The CDR3 region is CASSPTGFDSYGYTF. The CDR3, as DNA: TGTGCCAGCAGCCCGACAGGGTTTGATAGCTATGGCTACACCTTC.

This chain connects TRBV2 to TRBJ1-5; 7 bases align to TRBD1. The germline V gene has CDR1 SNHLY and CDR2 FYNNEI. V lost 3 bases and J lost 4; bases outside the gene matches: 3. CDR3 length equals 14 residues. Here the CDR3 reads CASSDQGGNQPQHF. CDR3 nucleotide sequence: TGTGCCAGCAGTGATCAGGGGGGGAATCAGCCCCAGCATTTT.

The J gene is TRBJ1-2, the V gene TRBV28, with D hard to call. The CDR3 sequence is 13 residues long. V was cut by 8 bases and J by 1 base, with 11 bases left in between. The germline CDR1 and CDR2 sequences are MDHEN and SYDVKM. CDR3: CASFAVHNYGYTF. Written as DNA, the CDR3 is TGTGCCAGCTTTGCGGTCCATAACTATGGCTACACCTTC.

The V and J genes are TRBV5-4 and TRBJ1-1; D not certain. The V and J ends lost 1 base and 2 bases respectively, with 9 bases between them. The CDR3 length is 14 residues. CDR1 is SGHNT and CDR2 is YYREEE in the germline V gene (reference sequence). In nucleotides, the CDR3 is TGTGCCAGCAGCTTGCGACAATTAAACACTGAAGCTTTCTTT. Amino acids: CASSLRQLNTEAFF. Full variable domain (remainder filled in from reference TRBV5-4 and TRBJ1-1): ETGVTQSPTHLIKTRGQQVTLRCSSQSGHNTVSWYQQALGQGPQFIFQYYREEENGRGNFPPRFSGLQFPNYSSELNVNALELDDSALYLCASSLRQLNTEAFFGQGTRLTVV.

The rearrangement uses TRBV30 and TRBJ1-5, with D unclear. The CDR3 is 18 amino acids. CDR1 and CDR2 from the germline V gene are GTSNPN and SVGIG (reference sequence). V lost 4 bases, J lost 0 bases, and 22 bases lay in between. The CDR3: CAWTPPFGRWDSNQPQHF. In DNA form, the CDR3 reads TGTGCCTGGACCCCTCCCTTCGGGCGATGGGATAGCAATCAGCCCCAGCATTTT.

The V gene is TRBV6-2 or TRBV6-3, the J gene TRBJ2-7; D call uncertain. The CDR3 spans 14 residues. Looked up from germline, CDR1 is MNHEY and CDR2 is SVGEGT. Trimming took off 6 bases at V and 7 bases at J, with 19 bases between the two ends. As DNA, the CDR3 is TGTGCCAGCAGCGGCCCCCCACCTCTGGAAGAGCAGTACTTC. This sequence encodes CASSGPPPLEEQYF.

The chain couples TRBV5-4 to TRBJ1-3; the D is unclear. CDR3 length: 13 amino acids. Per the germline V gene, CDR1 is SGHNT and CDR2 is YYREEE (reference sequence). Trimming cost V 1 base and J 4 bases, with 6 bases left between them. Here the CDR3 reads CASSLPGGNTIYF. The CDR3 DNA reads TGTGCCAGCAGCTTGCCCGGAGGAAACACCATATATTTT.